The 30 T cell receptor beta chains presented below share a single source sample, sequenced in a study of CD8 T cells in ankylosing spondylitis. TCRdb reprocessed the 5' RACE reads via MiXCR and lists one record per CDR3 protein. The profile covers 250,000 or so distinct CDR3 sequences, with 15% to 20% appearing a single time and around 33% taken by the ten largest. Sequenced: blood, either unsorted or a sorted T cell fraction (not recorded which). The origin of the receptors is a male donor with ankylosing spondylitis or in good health (not recorded which).

V gene TRBV13 combines with J gene TRBJ2-3, with 8 bases matching TRBD2. This CDR3 is 16 amino acids long. V was pared by 5 bases and J by 6 bases, with 13 bases of the junction left unmatched. Germline values: CDR1 PRHDT, CDR2 FYEKMQ (reference sequence). In DNA form, the CDR3 reads TGTGCCAGCAGCCTCATGAGGGAGCGGGAGAGTGATACGCAGTATTTT. Translated, it gives CASSLMRERESDTQYF.

This clonotype was recorded a few times. This chain links TRBV5-1 with TRBJ2-3, with D hard to call. Germline V gene lookup returns CDR1 SGHRS and CDR2 YFSETQ. Trimming left V 0 bases short and J 3 bases short, with 2 bases between. The CDR3 is 12 amino acids. The CDR3 DNA reads TGCGCCAGCAGCTTGGATACAGATACGCAGTATTTT. This codes for CASSLDTDTQYF.

This clonotype was seen more than once but under ten times. The CDR3 coding sequence is TGTGCCATCAGTGAGTCGGCGTCAACTAGCACAGATACGCAGTATTTT. The encoded protein is CAISESASTSTDTQYF. This sequence joins TRBV10-3 and TRBJ2-3; D remains unclear. The germline V gene has CDR1 ENHRY and CDR2 SYGVKD. Trimming removed 0 bases at V and 0 bases at J, with 10 bases between. The CDR3 is 16 residues long.

The chain joins TRBV29-1 to TRBJ1-3; 8 bases are a match to TRBD1. V shed 6 bases and J 2 bases; nucleotides not matched to a gene: 9. Germline assignment: CDR1 SQVTM and CDR2 ANQGSEA. The CDR3 has 15 residues. CDR3 nucleotide sequence: TGCAGCGTCCTTGGACAGGGAAGAACTGGAAACACCATATATTTT. It translates to CSVLGQGRTGNTIYF.

The genes are TRBV20-1 and TRBJ2-1; 13 positions agree with TRBD2. The CDR3 is 18 residues long. The germline V gene has CDR1 DFQATT and CDR2 SNEGSKA (reference sequence). Trimming took 3 bases from V and 8 from J; bases not matched to a gene: 16. The CDR3 DNA sequence: TGCAGTGCTAGTGGCTCTACTAGCGGGAGGGCCGGGGGGGATGAGCAGTTCTTC. The encoded protein is CSASGSTSGRAGGDEQFF.

This clonotype has a handful of counts. V usage is TRBV3-1 and J usage is TRBJ2-3; 7 bases are a match to TRBD1. The CDR3 contains 15 residues. With V trimmed by 1 base and J by 4 bases, 5 bases remained unmatched. Germline V CDR1 and CDR2: LGHDT, YNNKEL (reference sequence). The CDR3 reads CASSQGTGVADTQYF. As DNA, the CDR3 is TGTGCCAGCAGCCAAGGTACAGGGGTTGCAGATACGCAGTATTTT.

There are many counts of this clonotype. The rearrangement links TRBV12-3 or TRBV12-4 to TRBJ1-6, with D possibly being TRBD1 (5 bases). This CDR3 has 16 residues. V lost 6 bases and J lost 2, with 14 bases in between. Here the CDR3 reads CASRHKGVTYNSPLHF. CDR3 in DNA: TGTGCCAGCAGGCATAAAGGGGTTACCTATAATTCACCCCTCCACTTT.

This clonotype was observed a few times. This rearrangement joins TRBV10-3 to TRBJ2-1, with D possibly being TRBD1 (6 bases). In germline, CDR1 is ENHRY, CDR2 SYGVKD. Trimming removed 2 bases from V and 0 bases from J, with 11 bases in between. This CDR3 is built from 16 residues. The CDR3 sequence: CAISEQGIGSYNEQFF. As DNA, the CDR3 is TGTGCCATCAGTGAGCAGGGGATCGGCTCCTACAATGAGCAGTTCTTC.

This chain uses TRBV9 with TRBJ2-1; D not resolved. In germline, CDR1 is SGDLS, CDR2 YYNGEE. The length of the CDR3 is 15 residues. Trimming removed 3 bases from V and 6 bases from J, with 16 bases in between. CDR3 sequence (DNA): TGTGCCAGCAGCGCTGTGGGCCCAGAGAGCAATGAGCAGTTCTTC. It is translated as CASSAVGPESNEQFF. Drawing the rest from reference TRBV9 and TRBJ2-1, the complete variable domain is DSGVTQTPKHLITATGQRVTLRCSPRSGDLSVYWYQQSLDQGLQFLIQYYNGEERAKGNILERFSAQQFPDLHSELNLSSLELGDSALYFCASSAVGPESNEQFFGPGTRLTVL.

A single count supports this clonotype. Relative to the germline gene, one junction end is altered; a read error may explain this. The gene calls are TRBV4-2 and TRBJ2-1, with 11 bases fitting TRBD2. Germline V CDR1 and CDR2: LGHNA, YNFKEQ. The CDR3 loop spans 18 amino acids. DNA of the CDR3: TGTGCCAGCAGCCAATTCGGGACTAGCGGTCGGGAAGGGACTGAGCAGATCTTC. Translation gives CASSQFGTSGREGTEQIF.

The chain couples TRBV27 to TRBJ2-7, with TRBD2 matching 7 bases. J lost 3 bases, V lost 6 bases, and 11 bases had no gene match. CDR3 length equals 15 residues. Germline V lookup: CDR1 MNHEY, CDR2 SMNVEV (reference sequence). This CDR3 is CASRVMSSGHYEQYF. DNA of the CDR3: TGTGCCAGCAGAGTTATGTCTAGCGGCCACTACGAGCAGTACTTC.

This clonotype has a count of ten or more. The J gene is TRBJ2-1, the V gene TRBV29-1; D may be TRBD1 or TRBD2 (7 bases each). Per germline, CDR1 SQVTM and CDR2 ANQGSEA. Trimming stripped 6 bases from V and 4 bases from J, with 16 bases between. CDR3 length equals 14 residues. CDR3 protein: CSVDTGEGYNEQFF. The CDR3 bases are TGCAGCGTAGACACAGGGGAGGGGTACAATGAGCAGTTCTTC.

The chain employs TRBV14 and TRBJ1-2; 9 bases match TRBD1. The CDR3 consists of 16 residues. Germline loops: CDR1 SGHDN, CDR2 FVKESK. With V trimmed by 1 base and J by 5 bases, 8 bases remained unmatched. Here the CDR3 DNA reads TGTGCCAGCAGCCAAGTGATACAGGGGGCGATTTATGGCTACACCTTC. Amino acid sequence: CASSQVIQGAIYGYTF.

This rearrangement joins TRBV27 to TRBJ2-1, with 9 bases matching TRBD2. This CDR3 region has 15 residues. Germline V gene data show CDR1 as MNHEY and CDR2 as SMNVEV (reference sequence). Trimming took 5 bases from V and 3 from J; bases not matched to a gene: 5. The CDR3 region is CASSLPSGNYNEQFF. The CDR3 region has the DNA TGTGCCAGCAGTCTTCCTAGCGGGAACTACAATGAGCAGTTCTTC.

This clonotype was seen a handful of times. This chain joins TRBV7-9 and TRBJ2-1; D uncertain. The V end was cut by 2 bases, the J end by 0 bases, with 14 bases between. Germline loops: CDR1 SEHNR, CDR2 FQNEAQ (reference sequence). The CDR3 length is 17 residues. Here the CDR3 DNA reads TGTGCCAGCAGCTTAACCCGGCTACCTAGCTCCTACAATGAGCAGTTCTTC. Its protein is CASSLTRLPSSYNEQFF.

This clonotype was picked up many times. CDR3 residues: CASSYGGSPYNEQFF. The DNA of the CDR3 is TGTGCCAGCAGCTACGGCGGTTCCCCCTACAATGAGCAGTTCTTC. This chain connects TRBV7-9 to TRBJ2-1; the D is unclear. This CDR3 is built from 15 residues. Germline CDR1 is SEHNR and CDR2 is FQNEAQ (reference sequence). Trimming took off 4 bases at V and 2 bases at J, with 12 bases between the two ends.

The rearrangement links TRBV27 to TRBJ2-7; D is unresolved. From germline, CDR1 is MNHEY and CDR2 SMNVEV (reference sequence). The V end was cut by 3 bases, the J end by 3 bases, with 12 bases between. The CDR3 runs to 14 residues. Here the CDR3 DNA reads TGTGCCAGCAGTTTCCTAGAAACCCTCTACGAGCAGTACTTC. It is translated as CASSFLETLYEQYF.

The V call is TRBV6-1, the J call TRBJ2-3; a weak D match, TRBD1 (6 bases). CDR3 size: 15 residues. V was trimmed by 7 bases and J by 4 bases, leaving 18 bases between them. Looked up from germline, CDR1 is MNHNS and CDR2 is SASEGT. The CDR3: CASTPGHSIPDTQYF. CDR3 DNA: TGTGCCAGCACTCCGGGACATTCAATCCCAGATACGCAGTATTTT.

The J gene is TRBJ2-1, the V gene TRBV5-1; D perhaps matches TRBD2 (5 bases). The ends were cut back, 2 bases at V and 9 bases at J, with 12 bases in the middle. The length of the CDR3 is 13 residues. CDR1 and CDR2 from the germline V gene are SGHRS and YFSETQ. The CDR3 sequence: CASSLGSPPEQFF. The CDR3 nucleotides read TGCGCCAGCAGCTTAGGGAGCCCCCCTGAGCAGTTCTTC.

The sample holds a few counts of this clonotype. The chain uses TRBV9 and TRBJ2-7, with D perhaps assigned TRBD1 or TRBD2 (6 bases each). V lost 0 bases, J lost 6 bases, and 10 bases lay in between. From germline, CDR1 is SGDLS and CDR2 YYNGEE. The CDR3 runs 13 residues. The CDR3 sequence: CASSVEGGSEQYF. CDR3 DNA: TGTGCCAGCAGCGTAGAAGGGGGGAGCGAGCAGTACTTC.

This clonotype was seen many times. The chain is built from TRBV28 and TRBJ2-1; D remains unclear. V was shortened by 4 bases and J by 0 bases, with 7 bases between the two germline ends. Germline lookup yields CDR1 MDHEN and CDR2 SYDVKM. The CDR3 loop spans 14 amino acids. As DNA, the CDR3 is TGTGCCAGCAGTTGGTCACTCTCCTACAATGAGCAGTTCTTC. Translated: CASSWSLSYNEQFF.

The chain couples TRBV7-2 to TRBJ2-3; D call uncertain. V lost 3 bases, J lost 4 bases, and 8 bases lay in between. Germline values: CDR1 SGHTA, CDR2 FQGNSA. This CDR3 has 13 amino acids. CDR3 sequence reads: CASSFFGADTQYF. CDR3 DNA sequence: TGTGCCAGCAGCTTTTTCGGCGCAGATACGCAGTATTTT.

The V call is TRBV4-1, the J call TRBJ1-1; D might be TRBD1 (6 bases). Trimming pared 0 bases from V and 5 bases from J, leaving 16 bases between. Germline V gene sequence: CDR1 MGHRA, CDR2 YSYEKL. The CDR3 spans 16 residues. In DNA, the CDR3 is TGCGCCAGCAGCCAAGATGGTGGGGGCGGGGGTACTGAAGCTTTCTTT. Protein sequence: CASSQDGGGGGTEAFF.

In the case of this clonotype: A much larger clonotype is one base distant, so this may be a read error. This chain joins TRBV2 and TRBJ2-7, with D hard to call. The germline V gene has CDR1 SNHLY and CDR2 FYNNEI. CDR3 length: 13 residues. The CDR3 DNA follows: TGTGCCAGCAGAGGAACAGAAACCTACGAGCAGTCCTTC. It specifies CASRGTETYEQSF.

The chain recombines TRBV7-9 with TRBJ2-1, with D unresolved. With 5 bases removed from V and 2 bases from J, the gap between germline ends came to 10 bases. Looked up from germline, CDR1 is SEHNR and CDR2 is FQNEAQ (reference sequence). The CDR3 totals 14 residues. The DNA for the CDR3 is TGTGCCAGCAGCCCCTCGACAACCTACAATGAGCAGTTCTTC. This encodes CASSPSTTYNEQFF.

This clonotype appeared a few times. The chain joins TRBV7-2 to TRBJ2-2; perhaps TRBD2 as D (6 bases). In germline, CDR1 is SGHTA, CDR2 FQGNSA. The CDR3 contains 16 residues. The V end lost 4 bases, the J end lost 7 bases, and 19 bases lay between the germline ends. CDR3 in DNA: TGTGCCAGCAGCTCTTCAATGACTAGTCTGGTCGGGGAGCTGTTTTTT. It is translated as CASSSSMTSLVGELFF.

This clonotype was seen a few times. This rearrangement joins TRBV7-6 to TRBJ2-1; perhaps TRBD2 as D (6 bases). The ends were cut back, 5 bases at V and 0 bases at J, with 14 bases in the middle. The CDR3 has 16 amino acids. Germline V gives CDR1 SGHVS, CDR2 FNYEAQ. The CDR3 here is CASSPSGRSSYNEQFF. The CDR3 DNA follows: TGTGCCAGCAGCCCATCGGGGAGGAGCTCCTACAATGAGCAGTTCTTC.

This clonotype was observed at least ten times. The chain couples TRBV12-3 or TRBV12-4 to TRBJ2-7; D ambiguous. The CDR3 length is 13 residues. V lost 5 bases to trimming and J lost 3 bases, with 11 bases between them. This CDR3 reads CASSGVLGYEQYF. CDR3 in DNA: TGTGCCAGCAGTGGGGTATTGGGCTACGAGCAGTACTTC.

This clonotype came up a few times. The J gene is TRBJ2-3, the V gene TRBV24-1, with a possible D match to TRBD2 (6 bases). The V end was cut by 3 bases, the J end by 0 bases, with 12 bases between. The CDR3 spans 16 residues. The germline V gene has CDR1 KGHDR and CDR2 SFDVKD. DNA for the CDR3: TGTGCCACCAGTGATCCCGGTAGCGGTAGCACAGATACGCAGTATTTT. Its translation: CATSDPGSGSTDTQYF.

This chain uses TRBV6-5 with TRBJ2-1, with D unresolved. Germline V gene data show CDR1 as MNHEY and CDR2 as SVGAGI. There are 12 residues in the CDR3. Trimming removed 4 bases at V and 5 bases at J, with 6 bases between. CDR3 residues: CASSSADNEQFF. The CDR3 DNA reads as TGTGCCAGCAGTTCCGCGGACAATGAGCAGTTCTTC.